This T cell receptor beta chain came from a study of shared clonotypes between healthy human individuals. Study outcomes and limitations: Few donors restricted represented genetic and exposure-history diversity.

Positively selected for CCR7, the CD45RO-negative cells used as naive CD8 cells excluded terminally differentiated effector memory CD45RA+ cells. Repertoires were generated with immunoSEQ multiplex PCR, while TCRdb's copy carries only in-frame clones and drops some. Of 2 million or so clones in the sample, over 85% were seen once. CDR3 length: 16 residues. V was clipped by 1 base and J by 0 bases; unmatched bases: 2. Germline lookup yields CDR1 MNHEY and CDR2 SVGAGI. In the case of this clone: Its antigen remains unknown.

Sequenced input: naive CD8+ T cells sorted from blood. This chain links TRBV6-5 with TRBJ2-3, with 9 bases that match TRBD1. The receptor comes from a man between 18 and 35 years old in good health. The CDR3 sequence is CASSYLQGASTDTQYF. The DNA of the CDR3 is TGTGCCAGCAGTTACTTACAGGGGGCTAGCACAGATACGCAGTATTTT.